This passage covers 29 T cell receptor beta chains from one sample sequenced in a study of blood T cell repertoires in COVID-19. Sequenced by immunoSEQ multiplex PCR; TCRdb stores in-frame clones only, minus some. The sample includes about 320,000 clones, around 86% of them seen just once. Sequencing input: PBMCs or T cells enriched from blood (not recorded which). These receptors came from a woman younger than 30 who had recovered from COVID-19.

The chain employs TRBV19 and TRBJ2-7, with 8 bases matching TRBD1. In germline, CDR1 is LNHDA, CDR2 SQIVND (reference sequence). The CDR3 is 16 residues long. V shed 3 bases and J 5 bases; nucleotides not matched to a gene: 12. This chain's CDR3 is CASSMNGQGRRHEQYF. The CDR3 DNA follows: TGTGCCAGTAGTATGAATGGACAGGGAAGAAGGCACGAGCAGTACTTC.

This rearrangement joins TRBV19 to TRBJ1-2; tentative D call: TRBD1 (5 bases). The CDR3 is 13 amino acids. In germline, CDR1 is LNHDA, CDR2 SQIVND (reference sequence). With 7 bases removed from V and 0 bases from J, the gap between germline ends came to 9 bases. The CDR3 DNA is TGTGCCAGTACCAGGGAAGCTAACTATGGCTACACCTTC. Protein: CASTREANYGYTF.

The V and J genes are TRBV19 and TRBJ2-7; D perhaps matches TRBD2 (5 bases). Trimming took off 6 bases at V and 0 bases at J, with 6 bases between the two ends. The germline gives CDR1 LNHDA, CDR2 SQIVND (reference sequence). This CDR3 is built from 12 residues. CDR3 nucleotides: TGTGCCAGTAGCGGGGACTCCTACGAGCAGTACTTC. Translating gives CASSGDSYEQYF.

This clone was detected a few times. This chain links TRBV19 with TRBJ1-3; D is ambiguous. The CDR3 extends over 13 amino acids. Germline CDR1 is LNHDA and CDR2 is SQIVND (reference sequence). Trimming removed 4 bases from V and 7 bases from J, with 11 bases in between. The CDR3 coding sequence is TGTGCCAGTAGTAATTTTCCGTCGAACACCATATATTTT. Translation gives CASSNFPSNTIYF.

This clone was observed a handful of times. This chain joins TRBV5-5 and TRBJ1-1; 8 bases are a match to TRBD1. V gave up 4 bases and J gave up 6 bases; unmatched junction bases: 8. CDR1 and CDR2 from the germline V gene are SGHKS and YYEKEE (reference sequence). The length of the CDR3 is 14 residues. CDR3 region: CASSQQGGIPEAFF. In DNA, the CDR3 is TGTGCCAGCAGCCAACAGGGGGGGATCCCTGAAGCTTTCTTT.

The V and J genes are TRBV27 and TRBJ1-1, with 8 nucleotides matching TRBD1. The germline V gene has CDR1 MNHEY and CDR2 SMNVEV (reference sequence). The J segment lost 5 bases and the V segment lost 6 bases, leaving 17 bases of the junction unmatched. CDR3 length equals 17 residues. The DNA for the CDR3 is TGTGCCAGCAGCCGAGCCCTTCTGACAGGGGAATGGACTGAAGCTTTCTTT. Translating it yields CASSRALLTGEWTEAFF.

The J gene is TRBJ1-4, the V gene TRBV7-9; 10 bases agree with TRBD1. CDR1 is SEHNR and CDR2 is FQNEAQ in the germline V gene (reference sequence). The CDR3 extends over 16 amino acids. J was trimmed by 7 bases and V by 5 bases; bases with no gene match: 10. The CDR3 region has the DNA TGTGCCAGCAGCCCTTGGGACAGGGGCACACCTGAAAAACTGTTTTTT. This gives the protein CASSPWDRGTPEKLFF.

CDR3 sequence: CASSPGIVTEAFF. In nucleotides, the CDR3 is TGTGCCAGCAGTCCAGGAATCGTCACTGAAGCTTTCTTT. The rearrangement links TRBV27 to TRBJ1-1; no clear D gene. V lost 5 bases, J lost 4 bases, and 11 bases lay in between. Germline assignment: CDR1 MNHEY and CDR2 SMNVEV (reference sequence). This CDR3 has 13 residues.

The V and J genes are TRBV10-3 and TRBJ2-2, with a possible D match to TRBD1 (8 bases). Germline values: CDR1 ENHRY, CDR2 SYGVKD. The CDR3 length is 17 residues. V gave up 4 bases and J gave up 3 bases, with 18 bases separating them. The CDR3 is CAISADWTGRDTGELFF. In DNA, the CDR3 is TGTGCCATCAGTGCCGACTGGACAGGGAGGGACACCGGGGAGCTGTTTTTT.

CDR3: CASSLGQGPKEGYTF. DNA of the CDR3: TGTGCCAGCAGCTTGGGACAGGGGCCTAAGGAGGGCTACACCTTC. The J gene is TRBJ1-2, the V gene TRBV7-9, with 10 bases that match TRBD1. The CDR3 loop spans 15 amino acids. Per germline, CDR1 SEHNR and CDR2 FQNEAQ (reference sequence). Trimming took 3 bases from V and 8 from J; bases not matched to a gene: 9.

The chain recombines TRBV7-6 with TRBJ2-2; 9 bases map to TRBD1. CDR3 length: 16 amino acids. The V and J ends lost 5 bases and 4 bases, in that order; junction bases with no gene match: 8. CDR1 SGHVS and CDR2 FNYEAQ come from the germline V gene. CDR3 DNA: TGTGCCAGCAGCCTACAACAGGGGGCTATCACCGGGGAGCTGTTTTTT. This translates into CASSLQQGAITGELFF.

This chain joins TRBV28 and TRBJ1-1; 8 bases are a match to TRBD1. Germline V CDR1 and CDR2: MDHEN, SYDVKM. The J segment lost 0 bases and the V segment lost 7 bases, leaving 10 bases of the junction unmatched. This CDR3 has 16 residues. The CDR3 protein is CASNKKQGAMNTEAFF. The DNA for the CDR3 is TGTGCCAGCAATAAAAAGCAGGGGGCAATGAACACTGAAGCTTTCTTT.

V and J are TRBV9 and TRBJ2-5; 7 nucleotides line up with TRBD2. Germline V gene data show CDR1 as SGDLS and CDR2 as YYNGEE. After removal of 0 bases from V and 2 bases from J, the junction contained 4 bases not matched to a gene. The CDR3 runs 15 residues. The CDR3 sequence: CASSVAGGVQETQYF. The CDR3 bases are TGTGCCAGCAGCGTAGCGGGGGGAGTACAAGAGACCCAGTACTTC. Full variable domain (remainder filled in from reference TRBV9 and TRBJ2-5): DSGVTQTPKHLITATGQRVTLRCSPRSGDLSVYWYQQSLDQGLQFLIQYYNGEERAKGNILERFSAQQFPDLHSELNLSSLELGDSALYFCASSVAGGVQETQYFGPGTRLLVL.

The chain has TRBV7-2 and TRBJ2-5; D might be TRBD1 (6 bases). The CDR3 is 14 amino acids. Trimming left V 5 bases short and J 5 bases short, with 15 bases between. Germline CDR1 reads SGHTA; CDR2 reads FQGNSA. The CDR3 is CASSPQGSGETQYF. The DNA of the CDR3 is TGTGCCAGCAGCCCACAGGGTTCCGGGGAGACCCAGTACTTC.

This clone showed up just once. Relative to the germline gene, one junction end is altered; a read error may explain this. The genes are TRBV19 and TRBJ2-1; 9 bases agree with TRBD2. CDR3 size: 13 residues. Germline V gene data show CDR1 as LNHDA and CDR2 as SQIVND (reference sequence). The CDR3 spells CASSGSVINEQFF. CDR3 DNA: TGTGCGAGTAGCGGGAGTGTAATCAATGAGCAGTTCTTC. Full variable domain (missing parts from reference TRBV19 and TRBJ2-1): DGGITQSPKYLFRKEGQNVTLSCEQNLNHDAMYWYRQDPGQGLRLIYYSQIVNDFQKGDIAEGYSVSREKKESFPLTVTSAQKNPTAFYLCASSGSVINEQFFGPGTRLTVL.

This chain joins TRBV5-1 and TRBJ2-1, with TRBD1 matching over 7 bases. The V and J ends lost 7 bases and 5 bases, in that order; junction bases with no gene match: 12. The CDR3 totals 15 residues. Germline CDR1 SGHRS, CDR2 YFSETQ. CDR3 bases: TGCGCCAGCCATCAAACAGGGGCAGGGAACAATGAGCAGTTCTTC. Protein sequence: CASHQTGAGNNEQFF.

CDR3 region: CASRQTGSEQYF. CDR3 bases: TGCGCCAGCAGACAAACAGGGAGCGAGCAGTACTTC. The chain is built from TRBV5-1 and TRBJ2-7, with a weak D call TRBD1 (6 bases). The germline CDR1 and CDR2 sequences are SGHRS and YFSETQ. Trimming removed 5 bases from V and 6 bases from J, with 12 bases in between. CDR3 length: 12 amino acids.

This rearrangement joins TRBV4-2 to TRBJ1-2; D is ambiguous. Trimming took 9 bases from V and 5 from J, leaving 16 bases between them. The CDR3 is 13 amino acids. Germline loops: CDR1 LGHNA, CDR2 YNFKEQ. The DNA for the CDR3 is TGTGCCAGTGGTACCTTGAGTATGTATGGCTACACCTTC. This encodes CASGTLSMYGYTF.

The chain joins TRBV5-8 to TRBJ1-5; tentative D call: TRBD1 (6 bases). This CDR3 is built from 14 residues. CDR1 is SGHTS, CDR2 YDEGEE, per germline. Between the trimmed V and J ends, which lost 4 bases and 2 bases, there was a span of 10 bases. The CDR3 nucleotides read TGTGCCAGCAGCGTGACAGGTGGCAATCAGCCCCAGCATTTT. Encoded protein: CASSVTGGNQPQHF. Together with reference TRBV5-8 and TRBJ1-5, the CDR3 gives the full variable domain: EAGVTQSPTHLIKTRGQQATLRCSPISGHTSVYWYQQALGLGLQFLLWYDEGEERNRGNFPPRFSGRQFPNYSSELNVNALELEDSALYLCASSVTGGNQPQHFGDGTRLSIL.

The V call is TRBV7-9, the J call TRBJ2-1, with 7 bases fitting TRBD2. Germline loops: CDR1 SEHNR, CDR2 FQNEAQ (reference sequence). There are 16 residues in the CDR3. V gave up 5 bases and J gave up 8 bases; unmatched junction bases: 15. The CDR3 loop is CASSPPRTRESDEQFF. CDR3 nucleotides: TGTGCCAGCAGCCCCCCCCGGACGCGGGAGAGTGATGAGCAGTTCTTC.

The chain couples TRBV2 to TRBJ2-1; TRBD1 matches at 8 bases. CDR3 length: 15 residues. The V gene end was trimmed by 6 bases and the J gene end by 5 bases; junction bases not matched to a gene: 9. Germline V lookup: CDR1 SNHLY, CDR2 FYNNEI. The CDR3 is CASSDPGQVDNEQFF. The CDR3 nucleotides are TGTGCCAGCAGCGACCCGGGACAGGTGGACAATGAGCAGTTCTTC.

This chain joins TRBV7-9 and TRBJ2-2; 12 bases fit TRBD2. This CDR3 has 19 residues. The V gene end was trimmed by 6 bases and the J gene end by 0 bases; junction bases not matched to a gene: 11. Germline V gene lookup returns CDR1 SEHNR and CDR2 FQNEAQ (reference sequence). In nucleotides, the CDR3 is TGTGCCAGCAGTCTCCTAGCGGGGGGGCCCTTTGCGAACACCGGGGAGCTGTTTTTT. Protein sequence: CASSLLAGGPFANTGELFF.

V is TRBV27 and J is TRBJ1-4; D not resolved. Germline V gene sequence: CDR1 MNHEY, CDR2 SMNVEV (reference sequence). The CDR3 extends over 15 amino acids. Trimming removed 3 bases from V and 8 bases from J, with 16 bases in between. The CDR3 reads CASSFNRGSGEKLFF. In DNA form, the CDR3 reads TGTGCCAGCAGTTTTAACCGGGGATCGGGGGAAAAACTGTTTTTT. The variable domain in full, completed from reference TRBV27 and TRBJ1-4, reads EAQVTQNPRYLITVTGKKLTVTCSQNMNHEYMSWYRQDPGLGLRQIYYSMNVEVTDKGDVPEGYKVSRKEKRNFPLILESPSPNQTSLYFCASSFNRGSGEKLFFGSGTQLSVL.

This clone occurred many times. This specimen includes other DNA sequences encoding the same CDR3. The V and J genes are TRBV5-1 and TRBJ1-1, with TRBD1 identical over 7 bases. Germline V lookup: CDR1 SGHRS, CDR2 YFSETQ. The CDR3 totals 16 residues. Trimming cost V 10 bases and J 4 bases; bases outside gene matches: 19. The CDR3 DNA reads as TGCGCCCCCAGCTTGCTAGGGGGCGGGGGGGGCACTGAAGCTTTCTTT. Translated, it gives CAPSLLGGGGGTEAFF.

This rearrangement joins TRBV20-1 to TRBJ2-1, with D perhaps TRBD2 (6 bases). The CDR3 length is 14 residues. The V gene's germline CDR1 is DFQATT and CDR2 SNEGSKA (reference sequence). The V end lost 3 bases, the J end lost 4 bases, and 13 bases lay between the germline ends. The CDR3 DNA sequence: TGCAGTGCTAGTCGGGAGCTCACTTACAATGAGCAGTTCTTC. It encodes CSASRELTYNEQFF.

The chain uses TRBV4-1 and TRBJ2-7; TRBD2 agrees at 7 bases. From germline, CDR1 is MGHRA and CDR2 YSYEKL. V shed 1 base, J shed 3 bases, and the junction held 15 bases outside the gene matches. CDR3 length equals 18 residues. CDR3 residues: CASSQGRTSATSLYEQYF. In nucleotides, the CDR3 is TGCGCCAGCAGCCAAGGCCGAACTAGCGCTACATCACTCTACGAGCAGTACTTC.

The V and J genes are TRBV27 and TRBJ1-2; 8 nucleotides line up with TRBD1. Germline V gives CDR1 MNHEY, CDR2 SMNVEV (reference sequence). V lost 6 bases and J lost 8; bases outside the gene matches: 8. CDR3 length: 13 residues. Here the CDR3 reads CASRDREEMGYTF. The CDR3 DNA reads as TGTGCCAGCAGGGACAGGGAAGAAATGGGCTACACCTTC.

V and J are TRBV27 and TRBJ2-1; a possible D gene is TRBD2 (6 bases). V dropped 6 bases and J dropped 4 bases, with 10 bases sitting between them. The CDR3 length is 13 residues. Germline-derived CDR1 and CDR2 are MNHEY and SMNVEV (reference sequence). The chain's CDR3 is CASRAGKYNEQFF. Here the CDR3 DNA reads TGTGCCAGCAGAGCGGGTAAATACAATGAGCAGTTCTTC.

This chain joins TRBV5-1 and TRBJ2-5, with TRBD2 matching over 7 bases. This CDR3 is built from 15 residues. V dropped 0 bases and J dropped 3; count of bases not matched to a gene: 5. The germline CDR1 and CDR2 sequences are SGHRS and YFSETQ. The CDR3 loop is CASSLGLAGEETQYF. The CDR3 coding sequence is TGCGCCAGCAGCTTGGGTCTGGCGGGAGAAGAGACCCAGTACTTC.